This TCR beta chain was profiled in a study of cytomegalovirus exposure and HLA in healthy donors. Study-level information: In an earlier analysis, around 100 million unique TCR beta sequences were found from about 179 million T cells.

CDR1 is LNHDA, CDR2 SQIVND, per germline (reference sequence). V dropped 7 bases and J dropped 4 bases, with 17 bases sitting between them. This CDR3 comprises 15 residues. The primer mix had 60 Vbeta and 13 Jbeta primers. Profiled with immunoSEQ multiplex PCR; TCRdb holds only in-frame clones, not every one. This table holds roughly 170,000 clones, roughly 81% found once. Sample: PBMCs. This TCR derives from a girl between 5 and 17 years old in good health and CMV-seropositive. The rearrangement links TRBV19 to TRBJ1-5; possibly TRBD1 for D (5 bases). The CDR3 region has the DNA TGTGCCAGTACCCCAGGGCCCCAGAGGAATCAGCCCCAGCATTTT. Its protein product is CASTPGPQRNQPQHF.